This T cell receptor beta chain was recovered during a study of TIL therapy for anti-PD-1-resistant metastatic lung cancer. Looking at the study overall: Most patients had lung adenocarcinoma.

Sequencing used immunoSEQ v3. Here immunoSEQ multiplex PCR was the method, and the copy in TCRdb shows in-frame clones only, minus some. Among under 55,000 clones listed, around 80% were seen once. Time point described: pre-treatment sample, taken before nivolumab and TIL therapy. Trimming pared 4 bases from V and 3 bases from J, leaving 12 bases between. The germline V gene has CDR1 LNHDA and CDR2 SQIVND (reference sequence). The CDR3 loop spans 14 amino acids. The chain carries TRBV19 and TRBJ1-1; no clear D. This receptor was identified in a woman aged 30-85 years with non-small cell lung cancer. The sample was blood, taken at baseline. This chain's CDR3 is CASSKLDGDTEAFF. The CDR3 DNA sequence: TGTGCCAGTAGTAAGTTGGATGGGGACACTGAAGCTTTCTTT.